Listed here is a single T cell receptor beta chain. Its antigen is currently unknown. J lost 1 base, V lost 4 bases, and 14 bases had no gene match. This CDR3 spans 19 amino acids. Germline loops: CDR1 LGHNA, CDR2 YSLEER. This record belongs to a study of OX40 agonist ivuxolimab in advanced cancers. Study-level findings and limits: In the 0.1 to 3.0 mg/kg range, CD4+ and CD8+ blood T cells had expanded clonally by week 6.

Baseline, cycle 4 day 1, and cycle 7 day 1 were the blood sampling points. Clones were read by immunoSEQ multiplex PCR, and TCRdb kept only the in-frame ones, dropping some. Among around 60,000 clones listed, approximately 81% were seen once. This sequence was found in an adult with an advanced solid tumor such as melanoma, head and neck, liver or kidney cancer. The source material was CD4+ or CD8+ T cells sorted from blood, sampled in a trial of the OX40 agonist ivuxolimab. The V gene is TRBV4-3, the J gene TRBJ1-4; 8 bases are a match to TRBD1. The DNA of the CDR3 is TGCGCCAGCAGCCCGATTCCCGGGACAGGTTTTGAAACTAATGAAAAACTGTTTTTT. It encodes CASSPIPGTGFETNEKLFF.